This T cell receptor beta chain is from a study of response to subunit inactivated influenza vaccine. The study's findings and limits: There was a suggestion from the authors that each seasonal influenza vaccination recruits few new T cells.

This clonotype was recorded at least ten times. The antigen is not known. TCRdb re-derived calls from the RT-PCR reads in MiXCR, one entry per CDR3 protein. The sample contains over 150,000 distinct CDR3 sequences, about an eighth of which appear only once. Germline values: CDR1 LGHNA, CDR2 YNFKEQ. The CDR3 is 16 residues long. V was trimmed by 0 bases and J by 3 bases, leaving 12 bases between them. The receptor comes from a man aged 50-59 years who received an inactivated influenza vaccine. The sequencing here drew on CD8+ T cells sorted from PBMCs, taken more than 4 days after vaccination. The chain uses TRBV4-2 and TRBJ2-1; D is possibly TRBD1 (5 bases). CDR3 residues: CASSQEGRNLYNEQFF. The CDR3 region has the DNA TGTGCCAGCAGCCAAGAGGGGCGGAACCTCTACAATGAGCAGTTCTTC.